This T cell receptor (beta chain) comes out of a study of technical replicates of blood from a few donors. TCRdb keeps only in-frame clones here, not all; method: immunoSEQ multiplex PCR. The data show about 80,000 clones, with 95% to 98% seen just once and around 0.15% held by the top ten. Germline values: CDR1 MNHNS, CDR2 SASEGT. CDR3 size: 16 residues. J gave up 8 bases and V 1 base, and 12 bases lay outside the gene matches. Sequenced material: T cells isolated from PBMCs. The sequence derives from a human donor in good health. The genes are TRBV6-1 and TRBJ1-2; 8 bases agree with TRBD1. The CDR3 DNA reads TGTGCCAGCAGTGAAGATCGGACAGGGTGGACGAGAGGCTACACCTTC. Translating it yields CASSEDRTGWTRGYTF.